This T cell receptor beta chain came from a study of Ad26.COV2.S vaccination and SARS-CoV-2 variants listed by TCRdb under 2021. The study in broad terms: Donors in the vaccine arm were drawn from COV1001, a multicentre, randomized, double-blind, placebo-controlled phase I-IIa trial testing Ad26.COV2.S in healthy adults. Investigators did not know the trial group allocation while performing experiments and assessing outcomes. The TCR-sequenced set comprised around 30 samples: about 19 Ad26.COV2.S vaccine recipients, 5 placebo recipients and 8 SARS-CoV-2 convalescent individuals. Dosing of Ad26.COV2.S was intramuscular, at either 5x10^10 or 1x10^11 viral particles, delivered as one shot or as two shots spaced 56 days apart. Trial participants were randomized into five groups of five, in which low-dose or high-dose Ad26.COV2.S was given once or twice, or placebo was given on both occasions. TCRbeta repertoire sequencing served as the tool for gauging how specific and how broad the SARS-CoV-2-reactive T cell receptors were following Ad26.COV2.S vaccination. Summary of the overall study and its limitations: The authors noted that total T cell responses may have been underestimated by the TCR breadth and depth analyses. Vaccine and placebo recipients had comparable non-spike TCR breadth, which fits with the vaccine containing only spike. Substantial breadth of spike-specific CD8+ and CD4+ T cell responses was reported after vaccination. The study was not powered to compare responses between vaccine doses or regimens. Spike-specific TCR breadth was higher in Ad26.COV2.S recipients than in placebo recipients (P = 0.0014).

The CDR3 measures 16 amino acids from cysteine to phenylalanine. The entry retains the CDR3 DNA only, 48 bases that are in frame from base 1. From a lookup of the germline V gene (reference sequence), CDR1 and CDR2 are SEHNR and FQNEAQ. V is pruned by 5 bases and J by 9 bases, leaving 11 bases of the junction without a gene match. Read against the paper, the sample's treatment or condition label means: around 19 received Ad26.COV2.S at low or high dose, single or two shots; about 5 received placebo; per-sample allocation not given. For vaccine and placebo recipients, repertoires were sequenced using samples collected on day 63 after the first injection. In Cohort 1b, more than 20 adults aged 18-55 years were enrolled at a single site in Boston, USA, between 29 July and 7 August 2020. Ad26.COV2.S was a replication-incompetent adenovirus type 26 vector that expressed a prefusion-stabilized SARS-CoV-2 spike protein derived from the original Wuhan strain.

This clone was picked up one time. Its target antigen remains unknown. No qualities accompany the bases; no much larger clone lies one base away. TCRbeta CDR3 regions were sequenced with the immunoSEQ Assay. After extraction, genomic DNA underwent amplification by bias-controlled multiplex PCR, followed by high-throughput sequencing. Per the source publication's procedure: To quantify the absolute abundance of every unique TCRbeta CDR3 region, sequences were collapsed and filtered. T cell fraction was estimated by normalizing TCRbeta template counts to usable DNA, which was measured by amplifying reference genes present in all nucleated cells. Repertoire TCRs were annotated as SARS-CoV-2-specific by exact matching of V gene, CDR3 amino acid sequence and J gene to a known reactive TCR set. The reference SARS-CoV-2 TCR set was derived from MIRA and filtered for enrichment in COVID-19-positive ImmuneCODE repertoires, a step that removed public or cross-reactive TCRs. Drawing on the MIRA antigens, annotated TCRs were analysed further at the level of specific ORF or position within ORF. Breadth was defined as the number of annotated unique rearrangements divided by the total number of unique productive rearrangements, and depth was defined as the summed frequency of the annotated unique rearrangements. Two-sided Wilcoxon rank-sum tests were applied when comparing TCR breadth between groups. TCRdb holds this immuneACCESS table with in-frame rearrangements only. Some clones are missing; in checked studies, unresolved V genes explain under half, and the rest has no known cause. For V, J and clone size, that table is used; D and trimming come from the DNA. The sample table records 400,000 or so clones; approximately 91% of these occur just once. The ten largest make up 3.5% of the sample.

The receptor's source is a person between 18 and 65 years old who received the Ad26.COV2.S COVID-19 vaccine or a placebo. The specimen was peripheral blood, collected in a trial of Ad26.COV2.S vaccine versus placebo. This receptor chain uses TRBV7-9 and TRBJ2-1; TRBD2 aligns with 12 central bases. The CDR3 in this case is CASSVAGLAGKSEQFF. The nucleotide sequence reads TGTGCCAGCAGCGTCGCAGGACTAGCGGGGAAAAGTGAGCAGTTCTTC. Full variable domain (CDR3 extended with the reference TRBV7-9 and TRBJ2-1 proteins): DTGVSQNPRHKITKRGQNVTFRCDPISEHNRLYWYRQTLGQGPEFLTYFQNEAQLEKSRLLSDRFSAERPKGSFSTLEIQRTEQGDSAMYLCASSVAGLAGKSEQFFGPGTRLTVL.